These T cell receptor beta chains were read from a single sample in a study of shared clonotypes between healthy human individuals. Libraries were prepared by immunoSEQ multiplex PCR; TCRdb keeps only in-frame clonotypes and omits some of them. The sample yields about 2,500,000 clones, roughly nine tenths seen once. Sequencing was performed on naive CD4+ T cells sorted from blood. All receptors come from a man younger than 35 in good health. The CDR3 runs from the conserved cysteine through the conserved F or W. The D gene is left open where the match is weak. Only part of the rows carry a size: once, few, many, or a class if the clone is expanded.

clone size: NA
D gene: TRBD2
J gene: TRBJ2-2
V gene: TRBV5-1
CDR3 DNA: TGCGCCAGCAGCTTTGGGATTGACGGGAGGGTCACCGGGGAGCTGTTTTTT
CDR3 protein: CASSFGIDGRVTGELFF

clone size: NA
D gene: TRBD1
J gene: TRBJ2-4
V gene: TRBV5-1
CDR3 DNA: TGCGCCAGCAGCTTGGAAGGGACAGGGGTTAACATTCAGTACTTC
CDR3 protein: CASSLEGTGVNIQYF

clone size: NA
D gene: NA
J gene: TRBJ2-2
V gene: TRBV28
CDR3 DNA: TGTGCCAGCAGTTTACCTGGTGGGGCCGCGAACACCGGGGAGCTGTTTTTT
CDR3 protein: CASSLPGGAANTGELFF

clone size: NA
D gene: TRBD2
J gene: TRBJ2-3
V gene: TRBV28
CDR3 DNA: TGTGCCAGCAGGTCCCCCCAAATGCGGGGGGTCCTCACAGATACGCAGTATTTT
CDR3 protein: CASRSPQMRGVLTDTQYF

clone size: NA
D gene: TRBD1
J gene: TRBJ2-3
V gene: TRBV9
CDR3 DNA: TGTGCCAGCAGCGCACCGGGACAGGTTAGCACAGATACGCAGTATTTT
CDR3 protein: CASSAPGQVSTDTQYF

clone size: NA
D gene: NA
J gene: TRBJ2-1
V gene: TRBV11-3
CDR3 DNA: TGTGCCAGCAGCCTTGGGGGATTGGGTGGCAATGAGCAGTTCTTC
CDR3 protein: CASSLGGLGGNEQFF

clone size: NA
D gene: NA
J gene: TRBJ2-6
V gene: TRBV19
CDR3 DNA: TGTGCCAGTAGTTTTACGGACGGTGCCTCTGGGGCCAACGTCCTGACTTTC
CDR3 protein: CASSFTDGASGANVLTF

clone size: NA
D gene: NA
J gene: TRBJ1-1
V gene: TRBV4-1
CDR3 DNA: TGCGCCAGCAGCCAAGATAAAGGATGGGGGACTGAAGCTTTCTTT
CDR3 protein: CASSQDKGWGTEAFF

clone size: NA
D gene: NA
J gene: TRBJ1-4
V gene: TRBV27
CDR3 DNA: TGTGCCAGCAGTTTGTGGGGCCCTAATGAAAAACTGTTTTTT
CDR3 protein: CASSLWGPNEKLFF

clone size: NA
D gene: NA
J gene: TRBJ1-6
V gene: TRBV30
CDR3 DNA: TGTGCCTGGAGTGTAGTTTCCGTAAATTCACCCCTCCACTTT
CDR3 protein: CAWSVVSVNSPLHF

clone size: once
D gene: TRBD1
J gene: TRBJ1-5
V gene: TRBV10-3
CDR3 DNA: TGTGCCAACCGAAACCGGGACAGGGTTCGATATAGCAATCAGCCCCAGCATTTT
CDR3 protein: CANRNRDRVRYSNQPQHF

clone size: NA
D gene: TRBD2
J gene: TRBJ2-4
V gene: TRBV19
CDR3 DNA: TGTGCCAGTAGTACCCCGGGGGAGGGAGCCAAAAACATTCAGTACTTC
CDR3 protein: CASSTPGEGAKNIQYF

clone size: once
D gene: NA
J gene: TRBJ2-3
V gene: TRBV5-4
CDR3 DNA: TGTGCCAGCAGCTTCGGACCCCGGATGGGAGATACGCAGTATTTT
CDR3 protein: CASSFGPRMGDTQYF

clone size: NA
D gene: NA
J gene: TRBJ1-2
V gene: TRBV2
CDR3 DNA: TGTGCCAGCAGTGAATCGGGGTTCGGTGGCTACACCTTC
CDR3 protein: CASSESGFGGYTF

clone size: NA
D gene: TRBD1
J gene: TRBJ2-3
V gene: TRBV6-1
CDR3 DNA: TGTGCCAGCAGGGACAGGGGGCAGGGAGATACGCAGTATTTT
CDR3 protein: CASRDRGQGDTQYF

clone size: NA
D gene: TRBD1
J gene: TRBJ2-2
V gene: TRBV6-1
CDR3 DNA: TGTGCCAGCAGTGGGGACAGGGCGCCCGGGGAGCTGTTTTTT
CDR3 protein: CASSGDRAPGELFF

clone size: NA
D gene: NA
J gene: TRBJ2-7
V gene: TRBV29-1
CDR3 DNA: TGCAGCTACAGGCTGGGGGGCCCCCCCTACGAGCAGTACTTC
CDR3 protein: CSYRLGGPPYEQYF

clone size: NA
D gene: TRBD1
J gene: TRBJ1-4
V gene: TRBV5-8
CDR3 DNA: TGTGCCAGCAGCCAGACAGGGGTGGATGAAAAACTGTTTTTT
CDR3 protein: CASSQTGVDEKLFF

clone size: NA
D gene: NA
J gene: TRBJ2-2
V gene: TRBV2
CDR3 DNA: TGTGCCAGCAGACGGATAAGCGGTATCGCCGGGGAGCTGTTTTTT
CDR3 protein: CASRRISGIAGELFF

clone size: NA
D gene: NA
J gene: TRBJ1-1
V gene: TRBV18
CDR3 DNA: TGTGCCAGCTCACCATCCCACCCCCCGGGGGACACTGAAGCTTTCTTT
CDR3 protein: CASSPSHPPGDTEAFF

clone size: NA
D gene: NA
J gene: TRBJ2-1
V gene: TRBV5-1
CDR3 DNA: TGCGCCAGCAGCCAGATGGACAGAGGAACCTACAATGAGCAGTTCTTC
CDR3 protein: CASSQMDRGTYNEQFF

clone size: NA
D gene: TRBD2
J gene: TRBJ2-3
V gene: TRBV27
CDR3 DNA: TGTGCCAGCAGTTTTTGGGGGGGTGGTGCAGATACGCAGTATTTT
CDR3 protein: CASSFWGGGADTQYF

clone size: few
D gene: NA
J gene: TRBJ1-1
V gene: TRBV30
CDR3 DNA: TGTGCCTGGAGTGTACGGGGAAGCACTGAAGCTTTCTTT
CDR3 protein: CAWSVRGSTEAFF

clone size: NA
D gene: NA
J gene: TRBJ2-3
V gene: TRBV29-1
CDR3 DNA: TGCAGCGTTGGAGAGGGGATCGGAGATACGCAGTATTTT
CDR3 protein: CSVGEGIGDTQYF

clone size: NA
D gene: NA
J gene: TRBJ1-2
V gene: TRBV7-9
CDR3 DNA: TGTGCCAGCAGCTTAAGTGGGGTCGGCTACACCTTC
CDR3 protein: CASSLSGVGYTF

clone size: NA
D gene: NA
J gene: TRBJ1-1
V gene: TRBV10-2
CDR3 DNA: TGCGCCAGCACGTACTCAAGTAGCACTGAAGCTTTCTTT
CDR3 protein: CASTYSSSTEAFF

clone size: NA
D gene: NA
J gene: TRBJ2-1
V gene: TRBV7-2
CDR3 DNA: TGTGCCAGCAGCTTATCCGGCAGCCAACTCAATGAGCAGTTCTTC
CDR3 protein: CASSLSGSQLNEQFF

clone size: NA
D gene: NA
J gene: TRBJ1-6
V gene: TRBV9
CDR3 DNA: TGTGCCAGCAGCGTAGACTGGGGGGCTCGGTCACCCCTCCACTTT
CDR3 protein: CASSVDWGARSPLHF

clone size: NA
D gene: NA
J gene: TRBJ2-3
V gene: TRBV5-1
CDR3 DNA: TGCGCCAGCAGCTTGGGGCTGGAGGATACGCAGTATTTT
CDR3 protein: CASSLGLEDTQYF

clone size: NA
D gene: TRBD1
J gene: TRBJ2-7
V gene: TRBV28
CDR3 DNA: TGTGCCAGCAAGGGGACAGCCTACGAGCAGTACTTC
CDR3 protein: CASKGTAYEQYF

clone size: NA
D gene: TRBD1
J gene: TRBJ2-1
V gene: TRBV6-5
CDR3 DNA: TGTGCCAGCAGTACTTTCGACAGGGGTTGGAATGAGCAGTTCTTC
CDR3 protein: CASSTFDRGWNEQFF

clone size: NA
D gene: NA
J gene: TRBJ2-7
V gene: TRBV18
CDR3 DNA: TGTGCCAGCTCACCACCGCGGGGAACATCCCACGAGCAGTACTTC
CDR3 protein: CASSPPRGTSHEQYF

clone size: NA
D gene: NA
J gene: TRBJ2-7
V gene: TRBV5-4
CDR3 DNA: TGTGCCAGCAGCCCCCCGGGTAGGGGCGTATCCTACGAGCAGTACTTC
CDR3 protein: CASSPPGRGVSYEQYF

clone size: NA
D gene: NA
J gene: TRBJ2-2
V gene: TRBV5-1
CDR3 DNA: TGCGCCAGTGGGGGTTCCGGGGAGCTGTTTTTT
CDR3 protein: CASGGSGELFF

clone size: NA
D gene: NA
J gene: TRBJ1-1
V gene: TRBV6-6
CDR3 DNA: TGTGCCAGCACCCAACAGGAAATTGCAGCTTTCTTT
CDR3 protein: CASTQQEIAAFF

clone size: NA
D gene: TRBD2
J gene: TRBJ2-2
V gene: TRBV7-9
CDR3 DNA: TGTGCCAGCAGATCGACTAGCGGCGGACCGAACACCGGGGAGCTGTTTTTT
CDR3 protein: CASRSTSGGPNTGELFF

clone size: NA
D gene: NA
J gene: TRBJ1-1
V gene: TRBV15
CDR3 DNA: TGTGCCACCAGTAACCCGGCCGGGAGTGGTAGGACTGAAGCTTTCTTT
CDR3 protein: CATSNPAGSGRTEAFF

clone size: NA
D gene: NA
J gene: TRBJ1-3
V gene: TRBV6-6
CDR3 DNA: TGTGCCAGCAGTCTCCGTGGGACTGGAAACACCATATATTTT
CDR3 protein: CASSLRGTGNTIYF

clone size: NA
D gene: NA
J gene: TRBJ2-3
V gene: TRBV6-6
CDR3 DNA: TGTGCCAGCAGTTACCTAAACAGGGAGAGTACGCAGTATTTT
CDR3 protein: CASSYLNRESTQYF

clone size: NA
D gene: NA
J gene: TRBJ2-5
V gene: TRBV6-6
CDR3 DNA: TGTGCCAGCAGTTACTCGGCGACCCGAGAGACCCAGTACTTC
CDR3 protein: CASSYSATRETQYF